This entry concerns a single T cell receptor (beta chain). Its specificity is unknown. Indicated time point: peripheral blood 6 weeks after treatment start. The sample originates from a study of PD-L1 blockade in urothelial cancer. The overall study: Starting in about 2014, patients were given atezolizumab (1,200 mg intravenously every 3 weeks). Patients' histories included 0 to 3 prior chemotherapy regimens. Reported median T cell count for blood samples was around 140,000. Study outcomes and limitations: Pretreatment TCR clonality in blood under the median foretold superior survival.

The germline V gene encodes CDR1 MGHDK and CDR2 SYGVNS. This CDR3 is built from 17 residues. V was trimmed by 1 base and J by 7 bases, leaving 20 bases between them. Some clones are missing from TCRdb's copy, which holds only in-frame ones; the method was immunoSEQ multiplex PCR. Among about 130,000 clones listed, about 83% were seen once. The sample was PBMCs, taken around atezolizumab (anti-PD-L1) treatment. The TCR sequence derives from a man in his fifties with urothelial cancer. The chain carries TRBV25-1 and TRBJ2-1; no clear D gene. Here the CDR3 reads CASSEFGATTGRNEQFF. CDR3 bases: TGTGCCAGCAGTGAATTTGGAGCCACAACCGGTAGGAATGAGCAGTTCTTC.